This T cell receptor beta chain appears in the sequencing data of a study of blood T cell repertoires in COVID-19. This CDR3 contains 16 residues. The J segment lost 0 bases and the V segment lost 1 base, leaving 2 bases of the junction unmatched. The germline V gene encodes CDR1 KGHSH and CDR2 LQKENI. Data came from immunoSEQ multiplex PCR; TCRdb stores just in-frame clones and leaves some out. The table has about 200,000 clones, 85% seen once. This clone was seen only a few times. The chain uses TRBV18 and TRBJ1-2; TRBD1 matches at 10 bases. The TCR comes from a man aged 55 to 69 with COVID-19, enrolled during active disease. The specimen sequenced was peripheral blood. The CDR3 DNA sequence: TGTGCCAGCTCACCACGGGACAGGGGTCCTAACTATGGCTACACCTTC. It is translated as CASSPRDRGPNYGYTF. Full variable domain (remainder filled in from reference TRBV18 and TRBJ1-2): NAGVMQNPRHLVRRRGQEARLRCSPMKGHSHVYWYRQLPEEGLKFMVYLQKENIIDESGMPKERFSAEFPKEGPSILRIQQVVRGDSAAYFCASSPRDRGPNYGYTFGSGTRLTVV.